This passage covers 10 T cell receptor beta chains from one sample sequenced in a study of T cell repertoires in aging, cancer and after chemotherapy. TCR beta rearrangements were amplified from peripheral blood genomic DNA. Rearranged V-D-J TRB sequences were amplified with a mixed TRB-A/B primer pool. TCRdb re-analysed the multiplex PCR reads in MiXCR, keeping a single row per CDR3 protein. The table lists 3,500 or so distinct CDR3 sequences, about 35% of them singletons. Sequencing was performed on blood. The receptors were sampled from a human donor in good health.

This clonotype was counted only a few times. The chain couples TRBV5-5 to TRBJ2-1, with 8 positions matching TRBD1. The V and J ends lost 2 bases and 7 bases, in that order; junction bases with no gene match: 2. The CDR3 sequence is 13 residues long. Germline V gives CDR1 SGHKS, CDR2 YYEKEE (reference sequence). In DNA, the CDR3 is TGTGCCAGCAGCTTCCGACAGGGGAATGAGCAGTTCTTC. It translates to CASSFRQGNEQFF. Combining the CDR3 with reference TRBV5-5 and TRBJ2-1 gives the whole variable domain DAGVTQSPTHLIKTRGQQVTLRCSPISGHKSVSWYQQVLGQGPQFIFQYYEKEERGRGNFPDRFSARQFPNYSSELNVNALLLGDSALYLCASSFRQGNEQFFGPGTRLTVL.

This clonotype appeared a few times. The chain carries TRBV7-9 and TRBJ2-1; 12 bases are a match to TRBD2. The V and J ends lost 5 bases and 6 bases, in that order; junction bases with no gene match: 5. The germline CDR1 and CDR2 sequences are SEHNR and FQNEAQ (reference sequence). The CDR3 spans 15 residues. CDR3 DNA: TGTGCCAGCAGCCGACTAGCGGGGGCCCTCAATGAGCAGTTCTTC. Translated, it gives CASSRLAGALNEQFF.

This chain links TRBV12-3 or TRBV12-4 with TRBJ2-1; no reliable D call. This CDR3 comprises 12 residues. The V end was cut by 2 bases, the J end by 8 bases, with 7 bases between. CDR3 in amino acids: CASSLIGHEQFF. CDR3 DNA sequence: TGTGCCAGCAGTTTAATAGGGCATGAGCAGTTCTTC.

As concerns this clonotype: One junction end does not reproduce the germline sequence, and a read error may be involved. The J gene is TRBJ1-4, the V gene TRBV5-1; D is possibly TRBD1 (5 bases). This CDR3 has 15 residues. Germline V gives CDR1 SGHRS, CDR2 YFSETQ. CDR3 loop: CASTHWGGSNKKLFF. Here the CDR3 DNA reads TGCGCCAGCACCCATTGGGGCGGGAGTAATAAAAAACTGTTTTTT. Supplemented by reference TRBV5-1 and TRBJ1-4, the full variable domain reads KAGVTQTPRYLIKTRGQQVTLSCSPISGHRSVSWYQQTPGQGLQFLFEYFSETQRNKGNFPGRFSGRQFSNSRSEMNVSTLELGDSALYLCASTHWGGSNKKLFFGSGTQLSVL.

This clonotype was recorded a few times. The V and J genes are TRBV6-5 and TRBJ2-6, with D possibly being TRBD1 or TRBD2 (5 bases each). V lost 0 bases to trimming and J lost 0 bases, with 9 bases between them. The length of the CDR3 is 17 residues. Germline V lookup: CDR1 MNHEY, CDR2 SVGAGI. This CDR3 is CASSYSRGSSGANVLTF. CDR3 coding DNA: TGTGCCAGCAGTTACTCGAGGGGTAGCTCTGGGGCCAACGTCCTGACTTTC.

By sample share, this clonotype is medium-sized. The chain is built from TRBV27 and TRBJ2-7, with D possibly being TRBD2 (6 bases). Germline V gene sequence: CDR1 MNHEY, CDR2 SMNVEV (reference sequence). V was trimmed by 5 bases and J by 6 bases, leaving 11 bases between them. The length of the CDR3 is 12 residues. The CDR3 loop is CASSAPGGEQYF. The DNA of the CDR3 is TGTGCCAGCAGTGCCCCCGGGGGCGAGCAGTACTTC.

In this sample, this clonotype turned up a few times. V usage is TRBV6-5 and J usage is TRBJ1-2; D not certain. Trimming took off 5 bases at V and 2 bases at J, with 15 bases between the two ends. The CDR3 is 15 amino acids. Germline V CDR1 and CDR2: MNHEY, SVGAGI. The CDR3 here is CASSQDPTPNYGYTF. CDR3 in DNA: TGTGCCAGCAGTCAAGACCCGACACCAAACTATGGCTACACCTTC.

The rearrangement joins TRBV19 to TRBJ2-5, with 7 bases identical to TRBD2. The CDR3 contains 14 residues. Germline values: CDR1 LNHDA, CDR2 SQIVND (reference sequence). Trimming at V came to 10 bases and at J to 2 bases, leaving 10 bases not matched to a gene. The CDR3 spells CATKGWGGQETQYF. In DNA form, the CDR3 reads TGTGCCACCAAGGGGTGGGGGGGACAAGAGACCCAGTACTTC.

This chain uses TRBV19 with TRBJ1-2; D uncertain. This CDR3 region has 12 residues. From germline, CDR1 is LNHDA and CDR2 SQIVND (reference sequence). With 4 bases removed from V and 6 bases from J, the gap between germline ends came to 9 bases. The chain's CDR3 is CASSTPVDGYTF. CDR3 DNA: TGTGCCAGTAGTACGCCCGTAGATGGCTACACCTTC.

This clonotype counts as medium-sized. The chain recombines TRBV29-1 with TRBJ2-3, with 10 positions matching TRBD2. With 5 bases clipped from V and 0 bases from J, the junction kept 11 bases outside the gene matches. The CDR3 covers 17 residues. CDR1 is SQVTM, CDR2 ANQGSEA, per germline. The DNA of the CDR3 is TGCAGCGTTACCCCAGCGGGGGGGGGTTTTAGCACAGATACGCAGTATTTT. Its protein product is CSVTPAGGGFSTDTQYF.